These T cell receptor beta chains were read from a single sample in a study of blood T cells in healthy people across ages. A single record per CDR3 protein comes from TCRdb applying MiXCR to the 5' RACE reads. The sample contains more than 650,000 distinct CDR3 sequences, about 20% of which appear only once. The sequenced sample was blood. The origin of the receptors is a man aged 65 to 79 in good health. Each CDR3 is given with its conserved first and last residue. The D gene is left open where the match is weak. Clone size is given for some rows only: seen once, a few or many times, or a class if the clone is expanded.

size	J	V	D	CDR3	DNA
NA	TRBJ1-2	TRBV24-1	NA	CATRNDGGDGYTF	TGTGCCACCAGGAATGACGGCGGCGATGGCTACACCTTC
many	TRBJ1-4	TRBV28	NA	CASRLDITTNEKLFF	TGTGCCAGCAGACTAGACATCACAACTAATGAAAAACTGTTTTTT
few	TRBJ2-5	TRBV2	TRBD2	CASRQREPQETQYF	TGTGCCAGCAGGCAGCGGGAGCCTCAAGAGACCCAGTACTTC
many	TRBJ2-1	TRBV5-1	NA	CASSLGRGGYNEQFF	TGCGCCAGCAGCTTGGGGAGGGGTGGTTACAATGAGCAGTTCTTC
NA	TRBJ2-7	TRBV5-1	NA	CASSFKGLSSYEQYF	TGCGCCAGCAGCTTTAAGGGGTTATCTTCCTACGAGCAGTACTTC
many	TRBJ2-5	TRBV20-1	NA	CSARRTVETQYF	TGCAGTGCGCGAAGGACAGTAGAGACCCAGTACTTC
NA	TRBJ1-1	TRBV6-1	NA	CASSEFSEGPEAFF	TGTGCCAGCAGTGAGTTTAGCGAGGGCCCTGAAGCTTTCTTT
few	TRBJ2-3	TRBV5-1	TRBD2	CASSPGTSGNRDTQYF	TGCGCCAGCAGCCCTGGGACTAGCGGGAATAGAGATACGCAGTATTTT
NA	TRBJ1-1	TRBV20-1	NA	CSARKAGNLNTEAFF	TGCAGTGCTAGAAAAGCAGGGAATCTGAACACTGAAGCTTTCTTT
few	TRBJ2-4	TRBV6-1	TRBD1	CASSWDRENIQYF	TGTGCCAGCAGTTGGGACAGGGAAAACATTCAGTACTTC
NA	TRBJ2-5	TRBV27	NA	CASSSTTGFGTQYF	TGTGCCAGCAGTTCAACAACAGGGTTTGGGACCCAGTACTTC